The present entry profiles one T cell receptor beta chain with its context. Antigen specificity is unknown. This CDR3 is missing its conserved last phenylalanine or tryptophan, likely due to a read error. TCR beta cDNA was prepared out of 500 ng total RNA by means of a constant-region primer. Slightly modified ARM-PCR with three nested multiplex PCR rounds yielded TCR beta libraries. The first two PCR rounds, approximately 10 cycles each, used TRBV1-TRBV30 forward primers and a C-beta reverse primer. One entry per CDR3 protein results from TCRdb running MiXCR on the multiplex PCR reads. The data contain approximately 300,000 distinct CDR3 sequences, 65% of them singletons. The data stem from a study of tumor-infiltrating lymphocytes in primary liver carcinoma. Background on the study: Patients underwent surgical resection for primary liver carcinoma.

The study, taken as a whole, reports: The bulk unsorted samples meant that CD4+ and CD8+ repertoires went uncompared.

Trimming stripped 4 bases from V and 4 bases from J, with 20 bases between. The length of the CDR3 is 16 residues. Germline V gene data show CDR1 as SGHRS and CDR2 as YFSETQ. RNA isolated from unsorted whole blood supplied the blood RNA, with germline DNA also extracted. The authors collected approximately 4 milliliters of peripheral blood before surgery. Sample: peripheral blood. The clonotype was recovered from a middle-aged man with primary liver carcinoma and hepatitis B virus infection. This chain uses TRBV5-1 with TRBJ1-1; D gene uncertain. DNA of the CDR3: TGCGCCAGCAGCGTGACCCGGAGCCAAAAGGGCACTGAAGCTTTCTAT. Translated, it gives CASSVTRSQKGTEAFY.